This T cell receptor beta chain was sequenced during a study of T cells after posttransplantation cyclophosphamide. As for this clone: Antigen unknown.

The related graft donor's blood sample was taken on the day of bone marrow donation. TCRdb keeps only in-frame clones here, not all; method: immunoSEQ multiplex PCR. Singletons are absent from the sample, which has about 39,000 clones. Overall study findings and caveats: After PTCy, TRB diversity resembled that of CNI/methotrexate controls. Later blood repertoires were often dominated by clones from the donor CD8+ memory compartment. Blood and skin or GI T cell repertoires showed limited TRB overlap.

J was trimmed by 1 base and V by 6 bases; bases with no gene match: 12. The CDR3 spans 19 residues. The germline CDR1 and CDR2 sequences are MDHEN and SYDVKM. The receptor was derived from a woman in her fifties or sixties in good health and a related stem cell transplant donor. The chain combines TRBV28 with TRBJ1-6, with TRBD1 matching 10 bases. The sample comprised PBMCs. In DNA, the CDR3 is TGTGCCAGCAGGCCCGGGACAGGGGTGAGCTTATCCTATAATTCACCCCTCCACTTT. It yields the protein CASRPGTGVSLSYNSPLHF. Full variable domain (rest looked up from reference TRBV28 and TRBJ1-6): DVKVTQSSRYLVKRTGEKVFLECVQDMDHENMFWYRQDPGLGLRLIYFSYDVKMKEKGDIPEGYSVSREKKERFSLILESASTNQTSMYLCASRPGTGVSLSYNSPLHFGNGTRLTVT.